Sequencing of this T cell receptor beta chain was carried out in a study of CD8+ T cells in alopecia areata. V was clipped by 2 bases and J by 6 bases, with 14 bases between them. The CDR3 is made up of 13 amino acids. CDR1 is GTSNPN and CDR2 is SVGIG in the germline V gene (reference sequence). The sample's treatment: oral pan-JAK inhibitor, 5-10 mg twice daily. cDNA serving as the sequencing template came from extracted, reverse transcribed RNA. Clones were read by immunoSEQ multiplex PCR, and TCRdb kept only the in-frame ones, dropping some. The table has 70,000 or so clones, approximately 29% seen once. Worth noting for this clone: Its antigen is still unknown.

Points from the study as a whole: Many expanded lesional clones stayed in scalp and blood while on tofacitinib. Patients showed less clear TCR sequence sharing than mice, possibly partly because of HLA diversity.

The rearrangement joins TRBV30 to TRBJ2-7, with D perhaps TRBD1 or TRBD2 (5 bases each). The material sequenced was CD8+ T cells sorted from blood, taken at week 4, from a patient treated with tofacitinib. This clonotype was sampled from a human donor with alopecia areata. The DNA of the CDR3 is TGTGCCTGGAGTTCGCAGGGACCTACCGAGCAGTACTTC. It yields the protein CAWSSQGPTEQYF.